The rows below give T cell receptor beta chains drawn from one sample of a study of blood T cell repertoires in COVID-19. Clones were read by immunoSEQ multiplex PCR, and TCRdb kept only the in-frame ones, dropping some. The sample carries about 73,000 clones, approximately 83% recorded once. The sequenced sample consisted of peripheral blood. These receptors were collected from a woman aged 55-75 years with acute or convalescent COVID-19. Each CDR3 is given without its conserved first and last residue. Clone size is not always given. Where it is, it says once, few, many or a class for expanded clones.

cdr3_length clone_size j_call v_call cdr3_aa
15 - TRBJ1-3 TRBV9 ASSGQGQKSSGNTIY
13 few TRBJ1-5 TRBV27 ASSPLTGSNQPQH
14 - TRBJ1-5 TRBV15 ATSRPPPGGEQPQH
18 - TRBJ2-4 TRBV9 ASSVGETGLLAGTKNIQY
14 - TRBJ1-5 TRBV5-6 ASSLEGQLSNQPQH
10 - TRBJ1-5 TRBV12-3/TRBV12-4 ASSLGLQPQH
14 - TRBJ2-1 TRBV4-1 ASSRTGTGLYNEQF
14 once TRBJ2-2 TRBV10-1 ASSESKVGVLGELF
13 - TRBJ2-1 TRBV19 ASSPTSGGGNEQF
13 - TRBJ1-1 TRBV7-9 ASSGRDSSYTEAF
12 - TRBJ1-4 TRBV5-1 ASSTGQGGEKLF
13 - TRBJ1-3 TRBV7-2 ASSLAFGAGNTIY
13 - TRBJ2-1 TRBV10-2 ASSFGTSGGNEQF
13 - TRBJ1-2 TRBV6-1 ASSEAQGDSYGYT
14 - TRBJ1-2 TRBV13 ASSLGLGRNNYGYT
14 - TRBJ1-6 TRBV30 AWRTGKGSYNSPLH
15 - TRBJ1-3 TRBV5-1 ASSLAGTGTGGNTIY